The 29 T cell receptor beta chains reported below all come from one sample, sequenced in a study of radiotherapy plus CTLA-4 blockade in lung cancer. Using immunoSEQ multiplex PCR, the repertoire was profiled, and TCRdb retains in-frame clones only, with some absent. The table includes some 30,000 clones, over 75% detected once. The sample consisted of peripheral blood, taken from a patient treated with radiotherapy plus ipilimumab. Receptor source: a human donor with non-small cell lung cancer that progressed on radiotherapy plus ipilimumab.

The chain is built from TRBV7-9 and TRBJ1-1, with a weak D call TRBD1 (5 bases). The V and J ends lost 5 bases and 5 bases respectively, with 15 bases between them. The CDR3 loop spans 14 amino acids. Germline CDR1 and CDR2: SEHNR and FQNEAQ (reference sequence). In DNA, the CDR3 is TGTGCCAGCAGCCCACAAGGGGCCCCGACTGAAGCTTTCTTT. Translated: CASSPQGAPTEAFF.

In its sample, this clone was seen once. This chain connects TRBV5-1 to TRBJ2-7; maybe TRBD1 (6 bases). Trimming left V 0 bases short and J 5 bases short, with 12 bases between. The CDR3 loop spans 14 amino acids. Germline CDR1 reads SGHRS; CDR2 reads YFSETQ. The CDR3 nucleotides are TGCGCCAGCAGCTTGGCACAGGGTGGGGACGAGCAGTACTTC. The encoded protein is CASSLAQGGDEQYF.

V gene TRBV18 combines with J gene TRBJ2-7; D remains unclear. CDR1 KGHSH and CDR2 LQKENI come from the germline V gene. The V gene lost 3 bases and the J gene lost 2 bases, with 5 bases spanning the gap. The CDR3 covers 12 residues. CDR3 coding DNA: TGTGCCAGCTCACCCCAAACCTACGAGCAGTACTTC. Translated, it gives CASSPQTYEQYF.

Written as DNA, the CDR3 is TGTGCCAGTAGTATCGACACCTTATCCTACGAGCAGTACTTC. It yields the protein CASSIDTLSYEQYF. The chain joins TRBV19 to TRBJ2-7; unclear D gene. The V end was cut by 3 bases, the J end by 1 base, with 10 bases between. The germline V gene has CDR1 LNHDA and CDR2 SQIVND (reference sequence). The CDR3 runs to 14 residues.

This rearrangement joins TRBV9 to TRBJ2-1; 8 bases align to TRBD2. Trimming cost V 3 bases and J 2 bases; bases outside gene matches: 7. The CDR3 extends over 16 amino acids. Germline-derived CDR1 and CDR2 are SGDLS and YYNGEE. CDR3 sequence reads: CASSAGGGLAYNEQFF. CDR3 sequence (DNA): TGTGCCAGCAGCGCCGGGGGGGGACTAGCCTACAATGAGCAGTTCTTC.

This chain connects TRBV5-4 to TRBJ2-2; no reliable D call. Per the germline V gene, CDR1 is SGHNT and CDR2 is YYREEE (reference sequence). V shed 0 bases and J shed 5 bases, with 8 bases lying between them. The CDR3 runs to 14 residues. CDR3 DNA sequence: TGTGCCAGCAGCTTGGGGGCTGGGACCGGGGAGCTGTTTTTT. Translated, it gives CASSLGAGTGELFF.

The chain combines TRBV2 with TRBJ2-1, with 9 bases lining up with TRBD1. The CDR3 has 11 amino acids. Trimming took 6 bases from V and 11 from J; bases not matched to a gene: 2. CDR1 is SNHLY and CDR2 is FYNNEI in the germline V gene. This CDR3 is CASSGTGKQFF. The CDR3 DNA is TGTGCCAGCAGCGGGACAGGGAAGCAGTTCTTC.

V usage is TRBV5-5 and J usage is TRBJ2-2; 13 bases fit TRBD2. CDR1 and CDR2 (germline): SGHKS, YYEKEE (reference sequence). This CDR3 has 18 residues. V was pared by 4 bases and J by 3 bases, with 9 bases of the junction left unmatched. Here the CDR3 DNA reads TGTGCCAGCAGCAACACGGGACTAGCGGGGAGATACACCGGGGAGCTGTTTTTT. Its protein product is CASSNTGLAGRYTGELFF.

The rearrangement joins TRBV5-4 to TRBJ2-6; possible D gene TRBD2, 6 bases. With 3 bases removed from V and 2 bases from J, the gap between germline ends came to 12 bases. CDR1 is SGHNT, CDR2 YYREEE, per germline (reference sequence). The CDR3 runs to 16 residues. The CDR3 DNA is TGTGCCAGCAGCTCCGGGGGTGGGGCTGGGGCCAACGTCCTGACTTTC. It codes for CASSSGGGAGANVLTF. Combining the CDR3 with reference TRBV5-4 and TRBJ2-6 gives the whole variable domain ETGVTQSPTHLIKTRGQQVTLRCSSQSGHNTVSWYQQALGQGPQFIFQYYREEENGRGNFPPRFSGLQFPNYSSELNVNALELDDSALYLCASSSGGGAGANVLTFGAGSRLTVL.

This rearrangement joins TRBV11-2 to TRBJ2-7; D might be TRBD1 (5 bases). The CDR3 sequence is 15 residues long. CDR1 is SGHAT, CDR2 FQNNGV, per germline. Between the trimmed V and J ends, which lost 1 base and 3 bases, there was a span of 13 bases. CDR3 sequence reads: CASSLGMGQIYEQYF. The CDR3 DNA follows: TGTGCCAGCAGCTTAGGGATGGGGCAGATCTACGAGCAGTACTTC.

The CDR3 is CASSPGTAISNQPQHF. In DNA, the CDR3 is TGTGCCAGTAGTCCCGGGACAGCGATTAGCAATCAGCCCCAGCATTTT. This chain connects TRBV19 to TRBJ1-5; TRBD1 matches 7 bases. The CDR3 runs to 16 residues. Trimming removed 5 bases from V and 0 bases from J; junction bases left unmatched: 7. Germline CDR1 is LNHDA and CDR2 is SQIVND (reference sequence). The full variable domain, rest sourced from reference TRBV19 and TRBJ1-5, is DGGITQSPKYLFRKEGQNVTLSCEQNLNHDAMYWYRQDPGQGLRLIYYSQIVNDFQKGDIAEGYSVSREKKESFPLTVTSAQKNPTAFYLCASSPGTAISNQPQHFGDGTRLSIL.

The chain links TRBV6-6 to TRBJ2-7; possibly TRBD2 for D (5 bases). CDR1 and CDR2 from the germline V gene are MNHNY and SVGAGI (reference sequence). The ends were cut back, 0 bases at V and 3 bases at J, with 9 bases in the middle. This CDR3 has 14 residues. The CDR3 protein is CASSYSRVRYEQYF. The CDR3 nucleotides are TGTGCCAGCAGTTACTCGAGGGTTCGCTACGAGCAGTACTTC.

CDR3 DNA: TGTGCCAGCAGTGCACAGGGAGACTTCTATGGCTACACCTTC. This codes for CASSAQGDFYGYTF. This chain joins TRBV2 and TRBJ1-2, with D possibly matching TRBD1 (6 bases). CDR1 is SNHLY, CDR2 FYNNEI, per germline. CDR3 length: 14 residues. With 4 bases removed from V and 4 bases from J, the gap between germline ends came to 13 bases.

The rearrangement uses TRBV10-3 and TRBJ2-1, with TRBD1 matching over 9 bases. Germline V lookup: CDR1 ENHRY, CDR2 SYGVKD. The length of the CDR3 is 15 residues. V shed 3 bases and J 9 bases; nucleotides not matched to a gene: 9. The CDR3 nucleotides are TGTGCCATCAGTGAACGTCCCGGGACAGGGCTTGAGCAGTTCTTC. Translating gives CAISERPGTGLEQFF.

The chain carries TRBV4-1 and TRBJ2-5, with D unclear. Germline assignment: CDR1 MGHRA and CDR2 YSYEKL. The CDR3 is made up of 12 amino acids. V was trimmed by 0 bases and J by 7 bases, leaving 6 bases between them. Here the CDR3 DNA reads TGCGCCAGCAGCCAAGATCGGGTGACCCAGTACTTC. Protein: CASSQDRVTQYF.

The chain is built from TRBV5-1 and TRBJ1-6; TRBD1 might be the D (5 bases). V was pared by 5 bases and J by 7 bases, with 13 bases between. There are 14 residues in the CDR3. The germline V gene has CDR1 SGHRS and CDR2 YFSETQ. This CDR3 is CASSSDSQNSPLHF. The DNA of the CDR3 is TGCGCCAGCAGTTCTGACAGTCAGAATTCACCCCTCCACTTT. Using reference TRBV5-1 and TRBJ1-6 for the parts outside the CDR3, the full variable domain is KAGVTQTPRYLIKTRGQQVTLSCSPISGHRSVSWYQQTPGQGLQFLFEYFSETQRNKGNFPGRFSGRQFSNSRSEMNVSTLELGDSALYLCASSSDSQNSPLHFGNGTRLTVT.

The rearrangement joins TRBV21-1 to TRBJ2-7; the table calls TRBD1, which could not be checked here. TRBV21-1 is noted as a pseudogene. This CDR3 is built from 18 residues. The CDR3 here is CASSNDRGLCYSEYEQYF. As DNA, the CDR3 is TGTGCCAGCAGCAACGACAGGGGGCTTTGTTATAGCGAGTACGAGCAGTACTTC.

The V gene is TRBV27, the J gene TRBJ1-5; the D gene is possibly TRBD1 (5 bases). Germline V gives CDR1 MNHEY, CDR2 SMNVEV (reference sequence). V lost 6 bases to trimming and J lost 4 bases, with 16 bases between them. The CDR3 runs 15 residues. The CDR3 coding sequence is TGTGCCAGCAGGGAAGGGGTGATATCAAATCAGCCCCAGCATTTT. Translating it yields CASREGVISNQPQHF.

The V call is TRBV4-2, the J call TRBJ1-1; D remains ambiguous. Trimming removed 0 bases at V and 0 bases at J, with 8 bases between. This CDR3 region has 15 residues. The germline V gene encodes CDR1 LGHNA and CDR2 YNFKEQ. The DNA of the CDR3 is TGTGCCAGCAGCCAAGAATTCCCCTTGAACACTGAAGCTTTCTTT. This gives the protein CASSQEFPLNTEAFF.

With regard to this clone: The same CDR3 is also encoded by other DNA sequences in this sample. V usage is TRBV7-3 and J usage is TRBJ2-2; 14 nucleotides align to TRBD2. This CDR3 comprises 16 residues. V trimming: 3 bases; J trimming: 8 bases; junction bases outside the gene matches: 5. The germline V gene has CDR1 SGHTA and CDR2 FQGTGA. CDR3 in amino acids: CASSFGTSGGTGELFF. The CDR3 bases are TGTGCCAGCAGCTTTGGGACTAGCGGGGGAACGGGGGAGCTGTTTTTT.

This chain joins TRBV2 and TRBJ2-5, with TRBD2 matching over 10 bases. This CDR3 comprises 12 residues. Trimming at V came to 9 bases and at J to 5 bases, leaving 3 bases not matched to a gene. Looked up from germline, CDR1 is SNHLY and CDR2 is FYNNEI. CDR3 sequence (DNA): TGTGCCAGTCAGCGGGGGGGGGAGACCCAGTACTTC. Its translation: CASQRGGETQYF.

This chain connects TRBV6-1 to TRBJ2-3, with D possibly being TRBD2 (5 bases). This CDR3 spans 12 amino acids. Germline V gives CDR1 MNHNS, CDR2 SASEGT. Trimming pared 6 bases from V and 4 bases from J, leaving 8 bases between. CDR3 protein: CASRGDADTQYF. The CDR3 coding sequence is TGTGCCAGCAGGGGAGACGCAGATACGCAGTATTTT.

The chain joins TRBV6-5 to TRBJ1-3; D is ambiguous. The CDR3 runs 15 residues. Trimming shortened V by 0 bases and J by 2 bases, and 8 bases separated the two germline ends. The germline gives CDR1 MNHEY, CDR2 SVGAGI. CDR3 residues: CASSYSGYPGNTIYF. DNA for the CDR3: TGTGCCAGCAGTTACTCCGGGTACCCTGGAAACACCATATATTTT.

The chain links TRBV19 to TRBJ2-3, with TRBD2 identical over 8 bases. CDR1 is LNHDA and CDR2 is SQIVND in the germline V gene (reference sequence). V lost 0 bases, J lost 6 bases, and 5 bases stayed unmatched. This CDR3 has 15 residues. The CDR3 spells CASSIDQASGDTQYF. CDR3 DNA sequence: TGTGCCAGTAGTATAGATCAGGCTAGCGGGGATACGCAGTATTTT.

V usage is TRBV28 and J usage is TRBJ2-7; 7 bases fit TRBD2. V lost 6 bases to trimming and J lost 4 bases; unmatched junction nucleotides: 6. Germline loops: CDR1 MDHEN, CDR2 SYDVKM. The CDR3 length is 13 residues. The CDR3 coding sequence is TGTGCCAGCAGATTGGGGGAGGGGTACGAGCAGTACTTC. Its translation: CASRLGEGYEQYF.

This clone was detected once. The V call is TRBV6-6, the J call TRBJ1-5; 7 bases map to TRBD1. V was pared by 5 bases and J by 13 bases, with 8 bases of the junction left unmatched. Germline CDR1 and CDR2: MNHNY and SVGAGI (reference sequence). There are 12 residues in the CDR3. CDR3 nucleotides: TGTGCCAGCAGTACCCTCAGGGGGTGTCAGCATTTT. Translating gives CASSTLRGCQHF.

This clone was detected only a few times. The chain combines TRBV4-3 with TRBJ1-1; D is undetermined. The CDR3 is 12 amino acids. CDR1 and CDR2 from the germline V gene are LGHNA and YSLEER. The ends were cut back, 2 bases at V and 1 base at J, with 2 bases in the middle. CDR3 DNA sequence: TGCGCCAGCAGCCAACAGAACACTGAAGCTTTCTTT. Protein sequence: CASSQQNTEAFF.

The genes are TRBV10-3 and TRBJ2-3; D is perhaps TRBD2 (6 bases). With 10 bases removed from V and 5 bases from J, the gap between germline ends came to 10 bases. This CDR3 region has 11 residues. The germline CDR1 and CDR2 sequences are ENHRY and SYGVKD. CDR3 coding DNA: TGTGCCAGCCAGGGAGGAGATACGCAGTATTTT. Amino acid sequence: CASQGGDTQYF.

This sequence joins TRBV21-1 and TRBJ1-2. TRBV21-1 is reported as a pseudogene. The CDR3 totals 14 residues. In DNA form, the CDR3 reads TGTGCCAGCTGGCGGGGGGGGACTACCTATGGCTACACCTTC. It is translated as CASWRGGTTYGYTF.